The T cell receptor (beta chain) described here comes from a study of technical replicates of blood from a few donors. Generated by immunoSEQ multiplex PCR, the TCRdb table keeps only in-frame clones and is missing some. The sample holds nearly 80,000 clones, 85% to 95% seen once. Germline V lookup: CDR1 MNHNY, CDR2 SVGAGI (reference sequence). The J segment lost 8 bases and the V segment lost 4 bases, leaving 8 bases of the junction unmatched. This CDR3 contains 14 residues. The V and J genes are TRBV6-6 and TRBJ2-1; 7 positions match TRBD2. Sequenced input: T cells isolated from PBMCs. This TCR was recovered from a human donor in good health. The CDR3 loop reads CASSFGRTGYEQFF. In DNA form, the CDR3 reads TGTGCCAGCAGTTTCGGGAGGACGGGGTATGAGCAGTTCTTC.